The 26 T cell receptor beta chains presented below share a single source sample, sequenced in a study of shared clonotypes between healthy human individuals (TCRdb year 2020). The library was obtained by the immunoSEQ multiplex PCR assay. Drawn from immuneACCESS, this table holds only the in-frame rearrangements with V and J called that TCRdb kept. Clones are partly lost; checked studies trace under half to an unresolved V gene and leave the rest unexplained. The sample table holds a few hundred thousand clones, of which 70% to 85% were seen once. The ten largest clones capture 10% to 15% of the sample. The sequenced material came from PBMCs. The receptors derive from a woman between 35 and 50 years old in good health. Some clones in this sample may be carry-over from other donors' samples.

The chain carries TRBV4-1 and TRBJ2-3; TRBD2 is a possible D gene (6 bases). The CDR3 runs to 14 residues. V was cut by 4 bases and J by 8 bases, with 16 bases left in between. Germline V gene lookup returns CDR1 MGHRA and CDR2 YSYEKL. The chain's CDR3 is CASSRGGPEGTQYF. As DNA, the CDR3 is TGCGCCAGCAGCCGTGGAGGGCCGGAAGGTACGCAGTATTTT.

The J gene is TRBJ2-7, the V gene TRBV5-5; 8 bases fit TRBD2. The trim removed 2 bases at V and 4 bases at J, leaving 8 bases unmatched. CDR3 length equals 15 residues. Per germline, CDR1 SGHKS and CDR2 YYEKEE (reference sequence). For the CDR3, the DNA is TGTGCCAGCAGCTTCGGGACTAGGCCTGTGTACGAGCAGTACTTC. Translating it yields CASSFGTRPVYEQYF. Supplemented by reference TRBV5-5 and TRBJ2-7, the full variable domain reads DAGVTQSPTHLIKTRGQQVTLRCSPISGHKSVSWYQQVLGQGPQFIFQYYEKEERGRGNFPDRFSARQFPNYSSELNVNALLLGDSALYLCASSFGTRPVYEQYFGPGTRLTVT.

The rearrangement joins TRBV11-2 to TRBJ2-3; TRBD1 matches at 9 bases. CDR1 SGHAT and CDR2 FQNNGV come from the germline V gene. V lost 4 bases and J lost 2; bases outside the gene matches: 4. The CDR3 totals 15 residues. The CDR3 nucleotides are TGTGCCAGCAGCTCCGGGACAGGGAACACAGATACGCAGTATTTT. Encoded protein: CASSSGTGNTDTQYF.

This clone appeared a single time. This CDR3 is also generated by other DNA sequences in the sample. The chain is built from TRBV28 and TRBJ2-5; D is unclear. The CDR3 loop spans 12 amino acids. The germline V gene has CDR1 MDHEN and CDR2 SYDVKM. V lost 2 bases and J lost 2, with 3 bases in between. The CDR3 region has the DNA TGTGCCAGCAGTTTAGGTCAAGAGACCCAGTACTTC. Residues: CASSLGQETQYF. The complete variable domain, with remaining parts taken from reference TRBV28 and TRBJ2-5, reads DVKVTQSSRYLVKRTGEKVFLECVQDMDHENMFWYRQDPGLGLRLIYFSYDVKMKEKGDIPEGYSVSREKKERFSLILESASTNQTSMYLCASSLGQETQYFGPGTRLLVL.

This chain joins TRBV6-5 and TRBJ2-7; D unclear. The CDR3 sequence is 12 residues long. Trimming shortened V by 6 bases and J by 0 bases, and 6 bases separated the two germline ends. Per the germline V gene, CDR1 is MNHEY and CDR2 is SVGAGI. CDR3 loop: CASRQSSYEQYF. CDR3 in DNA: TGTGCCAGCAGGCAAAGCTCCTACGAGCAGTACTTC.

The chain couples TRBV2 to TRBJ2-7, with D possibly called TRBD1 or TRBD2 (6 bases each). Looked up from germline, CDR1 is SNHLY and CDR2 is FYNNEI. V was cut by 8 bases and J by 7 bases, with 15 bases left in between. The CDR3 extends over 12 amino acids. CDR3 residues: CASEGGTPEQYF. The CDR3 region has the DNA TGTGCCAGCGAGGGGGGCACGCCTGAGCAGTACTTC. Variable domain in full (rest from reference TRBV2 and TRBJ2-7): EPEVTQTPSHQVTQMGQEVILRCVPISNHLYFYWYRQILGQKVEFLVSFYNNEISEKSEIFDDQFSVERPDGSNFTLKIRSTKLEDSAMYFCASEGGTPEQYFGPGTRLTVT.

This clone came up many times. V is TRBV30 and J is TRBJ1-1; D uncertain. The CDR3 is 12 amino acids. The ends were cut back, 4 bases at V and 0 bases at J, with 6 bases in the middle. Per the germline V gene, CDR1 is GTSNPN and CDR2 is SVGIG (reference sequence). The CDR3: CAWTPLNTEAFF. The CDR3 nucleotides read TGTGCCTGGACCCCACTGAACACTGAAGCTTTCTTT.

The chain employs TRBV19 and TRBJ1-3; TRBD1 matches 11 bases. Germline CDR1 LNHDA, CDR2 SQIVND (reference sequence). Trimming at V came to 7 bases and at J to 0 bases, leaving 5 bases not matched to a gene. The length of the CDR3 is 16 residues. CDR3 nucleotides: TGTGCCAGTACCCGGACAGGGGGCGGCTCTGGAAACACCATATATTTT. This gives the protein CASTRTGGGSGNTIYF. The variable domain in full, completed from reference TRBV19 and TRBJ1-3, reads DGGITQSPKYLFRKEGQNVTLSCEQNLNHDAMYWYRQDPGQGLRLIYYSQIVNDFQKGDIAEGYSVSREKKESFPLTVTSAQKNPTAFYLCASTRTGGGSGNTIYFGEGSWLTVV.

This clone was seen only a few times. This chain joins TRBV5-6 and TRBJ2-1, with a weak D call TRBD2 (6 bases). The V end lost 4 bases, the J end lost 1 base, and 18 bases lay between the germline ends. Per germline, CDR1 SGHDT and CDR2 YYEEEE. CDR3 length: 17 amino acids. CDR3: CASSGTRLDGSYNEQFF. CDR3 nucleotides: TGTGCCAGCAGCGGGACCCGACTAGATGGGTCCTACAATGAGCAGTTCTTC.

This clone occurred once. This chain links TRBV10-3 with TRBJ2-7; 12 bases fit TRBD2. There are 14 residues in the CDR3. Losses at the gene ends were 6 bases for V and 3 bases for J; bases not matched to a gene: 3. Germline V gene sequence: CDR1 ENHRY, CDR2 SYGVKD. The CDR3 nucleotides are TGTGCCATCAGGGAGGGACTAGCGGGCTACGAGCAGTACTTC. It specifies CAIREGLAGYEQYF.

The CDR3 nucleotides are TGCGCCAGCAGCCTGGACAGTAACAACTATGGCTACACCTTC. Translating it yields CASSLDSNNYGYTF. The chain couples TRBV5-1 to TRBJ1-2; possibly TRBD1 for D (6 bases). V was cut by 4 bases and J by 2 bases, with 12 bases left in between. This CDR3 is 14 amino acids long. The germline V gene has CDR1 SGHRS and CDR2 YFSETQ.

This chain joins TRBV6-5 and TRBJ2-7; TRBD1 agrees at 9 bases. CDR3 length: 13 amino acids. Per germline, CDR1 MNHEY and CDR2 SVGAGI. Trimming cost V 6 bases and J 5 bases; bases outside gene matches: 5. The CDR3 DNA reads as TGTGCCAGCAGAACAGGGGGCCGCGACGAGCAGTACTTC. Residues: CASRTGGRDEQYF.

The chain uses TRBV20-1 and TRBJ2-1; D ambiguous. In germline, CDR1 is DFQATT, CDR2 SNEGSKA (reference sequence). Deletions cut 0 bases from V and 8 bases from J, with 5 bases between. This CDR3 spans 11 amino acids. In DNA, the CDR3 is TGCAGTGCTAGAGATCCCTATGAGCAGTTCTTC. It yields the protein CSARDPYEQFF.

V usage is TRBV28 and J usage is TRBJ1-2; D uncertain. Germline V CDR1 and CDR2: MDHEN, SYDVKM. The CDR3 extends over 11 amino acids. V lost 10 bases and J lost 8, with 14 bases in between. The CDR3 nucleotides are TGTGCCACCGGATTCTATAGCGGCTACACCTTC. This encodes CATGFYSGYTF.

The chain combines TRBV28 with TRBJ2-1; D not resolved. The V gene's germline CDR1 is MDHEN and CDR2 SYDVKM. The CDR3 has 14 residues. V gave up 5 bases and J gave up 8 bases, with 16 bases separating them. CDR3 nucleotides: TGTGCCAGCAGTATTCCGTTAATTCGGGATGAGCAGTTCTTC. It is translated as CASSIPLIRDEQFF.

The chain recombines TRBV7-2 with TRBJ2-3; D tentatively fits TRBD1 or TRBD2 (5 bases each). Trimming removed 5 bases at V and 5 bases at J, with 17 bases between. The CDR3 sequence is 15 residues long. Germline V gene sequence: CDR1 SGHTA, CDR2 FQGNSA. The DNA for the CDR3 is TGTGCCAGCAGCCTCCGGGGACCGTCGGGAGATACGCAGTATTTT. It yields the protein CASSLRGPSGDTQYF.

The chain links TRBV18 to TRBJ1-3, with D perhaps TRBD1 (6 bases). In germline, CDR1 is KGHSH, CDR2 LQKENI. The CDR3 length is 18 residues. V shed 3 bases and J shed 0 bases, with 18 bases lying between them. As DNA, the CDR3 is TGTGCCAGCTCACCCACGGCGGGGGGACAATTCTCTGGAAACACCATATATTTT. It specifies CASSPTAGGQFSGNTIYF.

This chain links TRBV5-6 with TRBJ2-7; the D gene is possibly TRBD1 (5 bases). Trimming removed 3 bases at V and 9 bases at J, with 22 bases between. The germline CDR1 and CDR2 sequences are SGHDT and YYEEEE. The length of the CDR3 is 15 residues. In DNA form, the CDR3 reads TGTGCCAGCAGCTCCCAGGGCCCTAGGGGCGCCCTGCAGTACTTC. This codes for CASSSQGPRGALQYF.

The CDR3 nucleotides read TGTGCCAGCCGCCTGACAACCTACGAGCAGTACTTC. Its translation is CASRLTTYEQYF. The chain links TRBV7-3 to TRBJ2-7; D remains unclear. The CDR3 is made up of 12 amino acids. V lost 8 bases, J lost 2 bases, and 10 bases lay in between. Germline V gives CDR1 SGHTA, CDR2 FQGTGA.

The rearrangement uses TRBV7-2 and TRBJ2-7; the D gene could be TRBD1 or TRBD2 (5 bases each). Germline V lookup: CDR1 SGHTA, CDR2 FQGNSA. The CDR3 runs 16 residues. V was shortened by 4 bases and J by 2 bases, with 18 bases between the two germline ends. The CDR3 spells CASSSRDGSRTYEQYF. DNA for the CDR3: TGTGCCAGCAGCTCTCGGGACGGTAGCCGAACCTACGAGCAGTACTTC.

Regarding this clone: At one boundary the junction diverges from the germline segment, which might be a read error. The chain couples TRBV14 to TRBJ2-7; unclear D gene. Germline lookup yields CDR1 SGHDN and CDR2 FVKESK. The CDR3 is 13 residues long. The CDR3 nucleotides read TGTGTCAGCAGCCAAGGCAACTCCTACGAGCAGTACTTC. The encoded protein is CVSSQGNSYEQYF.

The J gene is TRBJ1-4, the V gene TRBV18; unclear D gene. CDR3 length: 17 residues. Trimming removed 2 bases at V and 0 bases at J, with 13 bases between. The V gene's germline CDR1 is KGHSH and CDR2 LQKENI. DNA for the CDR3: TGTGCCAGCTCACCAGGACCGAATCCTGCAACTAATGAAAAACTGTTTTTT. Protein: CASSPGPNPATNEKLFF.

This clone came up once. J is TRBJ1-1 and V is TRBV7-3; tentatively, D is TRBD1 (6 bases). The V end was cut by 4 bases, the J end by 2 bases, with 11 bases between. Germline CDR1 reads SGHTA; CDR2 reads FQGTGA. The length of the CDR3 is 14 residues. The CDR3 protein is CASSSEGDNTEAFF. CDR3 bases: TGTGCCAGCAGCTCCGAGGGGGATAACACTGAAGCTTTCTTT.

The rearrangement links TRBV9 to TRBJ2-7, with D perhaps TRBD1 (5 bases). CDR3 length: 13 residues. Germline V CDR1 and CDR2: SGDLS, YYNGEE. Deletions cut 0 bases from V and 1 base from J, with 5 bases between. CDR3 in amino acids: CASSVEGSYEQYF. In DNA form, the CDR3 reads TGTGCCAGCAGCGTAGAGGGGTCCTACGAGCAGTACTTC.

This clone was recorded a few times. The J gene is TRBJ2-1, the V gene TRBV28, with D maybe TRBD1 (6 bases). CDR3 length: 13 amino acids. The germline V gene has CDR1 MDHEN and CDR2 SYDVKM. Deletions cut 5 bases from V and 6 bases from J, with 11 bases between. The CDR3 region is CASSTGQTNEQFF. In DNA form, the CDR3 reads TGTGCCAGCAGTACCGGACAGACCAATGAGCAGTTCTTC. Based on the CDR3 plus reference TRBV28 and TRBJ2-1, the full variable domain is DVKVTQSSRYLVKRTGEKVFLECVQDMDHENMFWYRQDPGLGLRLIYFSYDVKMKEKGDIPEGYSVSREKKERFSLILESASTNQTSMYLCASSTGQTNEQFFGPGTRLTVL.

The chain uses TRBV6-5 and TRBJ1-5, with D perhaps TRBD1 (5 bases). The CDR3 is 15 amino acids. The germline V and J ends were trimmed by 7 bases and 1 base, with 14 bases remaining between them. CDR1 and CDR2 (germline): MNHEY, SVGAGI. The CDR3 nucleotides are TGTGCCAGCAATTGGAACAGGTGGAGCAATCAGCCCCAGCATTTT. Encoded protein: CASNWNRWSNQPQHF.